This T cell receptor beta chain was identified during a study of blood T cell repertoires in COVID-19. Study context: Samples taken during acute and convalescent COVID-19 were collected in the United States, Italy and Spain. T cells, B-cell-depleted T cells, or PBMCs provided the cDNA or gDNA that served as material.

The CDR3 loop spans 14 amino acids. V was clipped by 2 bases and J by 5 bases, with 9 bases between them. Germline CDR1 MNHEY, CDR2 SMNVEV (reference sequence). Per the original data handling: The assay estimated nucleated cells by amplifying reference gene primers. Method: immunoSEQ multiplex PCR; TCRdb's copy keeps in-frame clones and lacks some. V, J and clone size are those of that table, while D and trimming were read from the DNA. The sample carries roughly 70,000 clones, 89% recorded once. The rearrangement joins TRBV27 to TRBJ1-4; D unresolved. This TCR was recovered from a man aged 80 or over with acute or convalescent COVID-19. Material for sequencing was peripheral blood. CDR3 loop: CASSLGQRNEKLFF. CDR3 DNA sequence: TGTGCCAGCAGTTTAGGGCAGAGAAATGAAAAACTGTTTTTT.